One and the same sample provided the 4 T cell receptor beta chains below, sequenced in a study of T-cell memory formation after mild COVID-19. Each CDR3 protein is one row after TCRdb ran MiXCR on the 5' RACE reads. The sample has tens of thousands of distinct CDR3 sequences, less than 7.5% seen once. Material: PBMCs or a T cell subset sorted from them (not recorded which). The receptors shown here come from a man younger than 35 who had mild COVID-19 (a few samples of this study predate the infection). Cell type and time point are not known.

The chain carries TRBV7-2 and TRBJ2-3; TRBD2 agrees at 8 bases. CDR1 and CDR2 from the germline V gene are SGHTA and FQGNSA. The V and J ends lost 5 bases and 4 bases, in that order; junction bases with no gene match: 14. This CDR3 region has 17 residues. Written as DNA, the CDR3 is TGTGCCAGCAGCCCAAGGGTGGGCGGGGGGAATGCAGATACGCAGTATTTT. Its translation: CASSPRVGGGNADTQYF.

This clonotype occurred a few times. This chain uses TRBV6-2 or TRBV6-3 with TRBJ1-2, with unresolved D. The V end was cut by 0 bases, the J end by 8 bases, with 10 bases between. The CDR3 contains 13 residues. Germline CDR1 reads MNHEY; CDR2 reads SVGEGT. This CDR3 is CASSYSAPRGYTF. CDR3 sequence (DNA): TGTGCCAGCAGTTACTCAGCGCCCAGAGGCTACACCTTC.

The table lists this clonotype with a few counts. The gene calls are TRBV6-6 and TRBJ1-5, with a weak D call TRBD1 (6 bases). The CDR3 contains 17 residues. CDR1 and CDR2 from the germline V gene are MNHNY and SVGAGI (reference sequence). Trimming removed 7 bases at V and 7 bases at J, with 26 bases between. The CDR3 bases are TGTGCCAGCATTACCAACTCCGGGGCCAGGGGACGGCAGCCCCAGCATTTT. It translates to CASITNSGARGRQPQHF.

The chain is built from TRBV11-2 and TRBJ2-1, with 8 bases matching TRBD2. V shed 0 bases, J shed 7 bases, and the junction held 5 bases outside the gene matches. The CDR3 spans 15 residues. The germline CDR1 and CDR2 sequences are SGHAT and FQNNGV. CDR3 loop: CASSLDYGGANEQFF. DNA of the CDR3: TGTGCCAGCAGCTTAGATTACGGGGGGGCTAATGAGCAGTTCTTC.